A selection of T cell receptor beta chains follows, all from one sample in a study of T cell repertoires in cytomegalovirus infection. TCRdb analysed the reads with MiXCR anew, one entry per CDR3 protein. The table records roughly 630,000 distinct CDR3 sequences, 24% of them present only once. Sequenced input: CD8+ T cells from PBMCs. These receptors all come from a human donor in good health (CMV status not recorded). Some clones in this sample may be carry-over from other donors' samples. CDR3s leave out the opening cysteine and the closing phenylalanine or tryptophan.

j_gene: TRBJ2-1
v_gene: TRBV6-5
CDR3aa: ASSYSREYNEQF

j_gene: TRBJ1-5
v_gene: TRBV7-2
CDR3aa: ASSLYPGDSNQPQH

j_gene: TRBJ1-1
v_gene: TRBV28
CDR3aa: ASSLSAPRTEAF

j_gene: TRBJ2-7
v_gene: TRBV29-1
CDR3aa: SVEDGGDYTYEQY

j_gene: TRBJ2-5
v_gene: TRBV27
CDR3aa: ASSLLGGGSQETQY

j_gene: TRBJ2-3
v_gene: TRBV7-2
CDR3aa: ASSSLDYTDTQY

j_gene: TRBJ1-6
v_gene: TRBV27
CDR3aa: ASSTTRTEDSPLH

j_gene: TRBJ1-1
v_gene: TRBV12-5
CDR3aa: ASGPPGGFTEAF

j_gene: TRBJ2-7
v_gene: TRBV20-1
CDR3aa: SARSLAGENLYEQY

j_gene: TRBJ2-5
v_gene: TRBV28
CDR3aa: ASSFLQLRETQY

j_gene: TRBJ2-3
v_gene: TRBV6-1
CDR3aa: ASSDSRGDTQY

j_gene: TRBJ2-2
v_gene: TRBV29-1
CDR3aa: SAAGLNTGELF

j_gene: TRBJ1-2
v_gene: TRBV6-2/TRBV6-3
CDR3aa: ASSSPPIGYGYT

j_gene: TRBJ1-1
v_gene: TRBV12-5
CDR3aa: ASGLGTNTEAF

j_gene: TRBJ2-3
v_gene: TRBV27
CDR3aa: ASSPLGATDTQY

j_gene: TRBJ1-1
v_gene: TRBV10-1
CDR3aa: ASSESRGNTEAF

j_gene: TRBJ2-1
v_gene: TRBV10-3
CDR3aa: AISNGADLVNEQF

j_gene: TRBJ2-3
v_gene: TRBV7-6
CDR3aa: ASSPTGGSTDTQY

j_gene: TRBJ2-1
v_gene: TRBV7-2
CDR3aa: ANSLEGRGRSYNEQF

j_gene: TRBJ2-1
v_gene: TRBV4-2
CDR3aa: ASSRTDEQF

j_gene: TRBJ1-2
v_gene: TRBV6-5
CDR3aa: ASSDNYGYT

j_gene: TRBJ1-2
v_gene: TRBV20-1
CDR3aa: SAGPTYGYT

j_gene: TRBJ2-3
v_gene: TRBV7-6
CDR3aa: ASSSRRGGTDTQY

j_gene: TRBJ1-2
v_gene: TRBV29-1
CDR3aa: SLYPLTYGYT

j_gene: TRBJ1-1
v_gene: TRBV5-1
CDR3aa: ASSLRIMNTEAF

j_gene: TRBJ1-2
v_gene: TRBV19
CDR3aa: ASGEGALVDYT

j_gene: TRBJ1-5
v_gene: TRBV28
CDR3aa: ATLGTGGQPQH

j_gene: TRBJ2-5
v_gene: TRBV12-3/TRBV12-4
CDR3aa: VSTASSQETQY

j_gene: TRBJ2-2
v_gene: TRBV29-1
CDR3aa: SVERYTGELF

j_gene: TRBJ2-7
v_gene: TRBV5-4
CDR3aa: ASSFGDPGEQY

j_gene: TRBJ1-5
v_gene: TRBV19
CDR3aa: ASSILNQPQH

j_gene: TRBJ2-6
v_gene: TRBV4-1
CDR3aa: ASSHRDLSSGANVLT

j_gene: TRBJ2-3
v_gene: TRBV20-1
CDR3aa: SARATLLAGTSYTDTQY

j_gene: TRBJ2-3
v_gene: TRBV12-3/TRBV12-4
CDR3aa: ASGQTAFGTDTQY

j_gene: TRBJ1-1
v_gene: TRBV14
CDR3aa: ASSQDSQGVYTEAF

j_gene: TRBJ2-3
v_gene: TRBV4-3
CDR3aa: ASSQDRAGSTDTQY

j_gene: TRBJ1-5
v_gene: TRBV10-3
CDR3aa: AISETPQGNQPQH

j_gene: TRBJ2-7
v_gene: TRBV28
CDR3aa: ASSSRDFSYEQY

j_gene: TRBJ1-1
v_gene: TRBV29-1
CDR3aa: SVNPGITEAF

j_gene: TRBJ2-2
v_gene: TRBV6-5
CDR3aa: ASSYFGTSGGAGTGELF

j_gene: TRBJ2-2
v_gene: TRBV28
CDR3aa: ASIEGGTGELF

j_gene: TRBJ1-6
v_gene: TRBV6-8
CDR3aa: ASSYLGTGDLPLH

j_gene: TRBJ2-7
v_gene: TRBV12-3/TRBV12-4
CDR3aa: ASSLGLNGYEQY